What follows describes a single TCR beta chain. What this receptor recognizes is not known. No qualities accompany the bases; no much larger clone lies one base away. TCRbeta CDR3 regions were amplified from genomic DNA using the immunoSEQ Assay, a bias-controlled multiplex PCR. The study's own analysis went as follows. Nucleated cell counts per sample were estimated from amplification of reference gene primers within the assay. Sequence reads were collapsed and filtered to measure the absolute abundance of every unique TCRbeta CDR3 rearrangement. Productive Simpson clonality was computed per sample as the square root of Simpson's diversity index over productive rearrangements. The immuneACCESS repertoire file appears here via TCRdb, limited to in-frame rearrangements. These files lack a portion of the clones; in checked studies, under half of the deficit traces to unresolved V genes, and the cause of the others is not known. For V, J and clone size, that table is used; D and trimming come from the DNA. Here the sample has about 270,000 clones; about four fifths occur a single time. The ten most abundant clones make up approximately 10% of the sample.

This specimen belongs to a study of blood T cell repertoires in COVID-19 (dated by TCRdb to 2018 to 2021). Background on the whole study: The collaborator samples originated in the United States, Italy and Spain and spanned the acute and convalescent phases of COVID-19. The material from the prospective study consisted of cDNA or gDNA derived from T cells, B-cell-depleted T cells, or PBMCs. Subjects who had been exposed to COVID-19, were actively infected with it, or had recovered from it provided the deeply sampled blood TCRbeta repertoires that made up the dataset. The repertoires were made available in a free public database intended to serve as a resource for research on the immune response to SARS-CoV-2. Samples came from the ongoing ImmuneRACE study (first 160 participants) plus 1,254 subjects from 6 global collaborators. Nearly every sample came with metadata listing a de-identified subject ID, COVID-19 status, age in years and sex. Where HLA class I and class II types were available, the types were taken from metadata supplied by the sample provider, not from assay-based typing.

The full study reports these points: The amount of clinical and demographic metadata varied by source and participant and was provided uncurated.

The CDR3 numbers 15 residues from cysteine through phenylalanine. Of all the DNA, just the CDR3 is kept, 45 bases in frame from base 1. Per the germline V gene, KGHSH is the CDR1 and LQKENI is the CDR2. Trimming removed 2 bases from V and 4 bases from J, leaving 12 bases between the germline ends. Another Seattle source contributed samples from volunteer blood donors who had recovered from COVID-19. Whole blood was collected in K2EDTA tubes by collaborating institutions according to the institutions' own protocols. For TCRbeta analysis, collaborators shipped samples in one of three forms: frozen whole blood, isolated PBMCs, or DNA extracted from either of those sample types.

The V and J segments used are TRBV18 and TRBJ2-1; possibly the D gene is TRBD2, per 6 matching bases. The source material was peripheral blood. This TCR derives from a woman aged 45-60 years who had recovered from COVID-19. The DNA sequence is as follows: TGTGCCAGCTCACCATTGGGACGGGGGTACAATGAGCAGTTCTTC. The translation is CASSPLGRGYNEQFF.